This TCR beta chain came from a study of blood T cell repertoires in COVID-19. Study in general: Sites in the United States, Italy and Spain provided acute and convalescent COVID-19 samples.

The data were produced by immunoSEQ multiplex PCR, yet TCRdb's version contains in-frame clones alone and is incomplete. Of 200,000 to 250,000 clones in the sample, approximately 80% were seen once. This clone is a singleton in its sample. CDR3 length: 14 residues. The germline CDR1 and CDR2 sequences are ENHRY and SYGVKD. Trimming removed 8 bases at V and 1 base at J, with 12 bases between. The rearrangement joins TRBV10-3 to TRBJ1-5; D is perhaps TRBD1 (6 bases). Sequencing used peripheral blood. This TCR derives from a human donor in a cohort sampled during active COVID-19. The CDR3 region has the DNA TGTGCCATCGCGGGCGGACAGAGCAATCAGCCCCAGCATTTT. This encodes CAIAGGQSNQPQHF.